The 2 T cell receptor beta chains in this list originate from one sample, sequenced in a study of Graves' ophthalmopathy and Graves' hyperthyroidism. The study amplified TCR beta CDR3 regions using RNA transcripts. The library came from an HTBI-primed first-round RT-PCR and a second-round multiplex PCR. TCRdb analysed the multiplex PCR reads with MiXCR anew, one entry per CDR3 protein. The sample yields a few hundred thousand distinct CDR3 sequences, roughly 40% seen once. Sequencing was performed on peripheral blood or thyroid tissue (not recorded which). These receptor sequences come from an adult man with Graves' hyperthyroidism.

This clonotype has a handful of counts. The chain recombines TRBV5-1 with TRBJ2-7, with D perhaps matching TRBD1 or TRBD2 (5 bases each). The V gene lost 0 bases and the J gene lost 7 bases, with 14 bases spanning the gap. The CDR3 consists of 14 residues. Germline V gives CDR1 SGHRS, CDR2 YFSETQ. This CDR3 is CASSLAPGPGEQYF. The CDR3 coding sequence is TGCGCCAGCAGCTTGGCCCCGGGGCCGGGAGAGCAGTACTTC.

This clonotype was observed many times. The J gene is TRBJ1-5, the V gene TRBV20-1; D perhaps matches TRBD1 (5 bases). V was trimmed by 0 bases and J by 2 bases, leaving 14 bases between them. The CDR3 length is 16 residues. Germline V gene lookup returns CDR1 DFQATT and CDR2 SNEGSKA (reference sequence). In DNA form, the CDR3 reads TGCAGTGCTAGAGATTCCTCAGGGTCGGGCAATCAGCCCCAGCATTTT. Translating gives CSARDSSGSGNQPQHF.